The clone carrying this T cell receptor (beta chain) has only one observation. Its antigen is currently unknown. The data stem from a study of shared clonotypes between healthy human individuals. Study details: Per-donor plates numbered three CD4 naive, three CD4 memory, two CD8 naive and one CD8 memory. Findings of the study overall: Against clonotypes common to all four donors, non-shared ones had lower generation probabilities.

The CDR3 spans 16 residues. Germline values: CDR1 SEHNR, CDR2 FQNEAQ (reference sequence). The V and J ends lost 4 bases and 6 bases, in that order; junction bases with no gene match: 5. TCRdb's table, derived via immunoSEQ multiplex PCR, lists solely in-frame clones and lacks some. The sample consists of 2 million to 2.5 million clones, around 95% of them appearing once. The receptor comes from a young man in good health. The chain has TRBV7-9 and TRBJ2-2; 13 bases match TRBD2. Sequenced material: naive CD4+ T cells sorted from blood. Subset specified: CD45RA+ positively selected. The CDR3 region is CASSSGLAGVSGELFF. The CDR3 bases are TGTGCCAGCAGCTCCGGACTAGCGGGAGTCTCCGGGGAGCTGTTTTTT. The full variable domain, with the rest looked up from reference TRBV7-9 and TRBJ2-2, is DTGVSQNPRHKITKRGQNVTFRCDPISEHNRLYWYRQTLGQGPEFLTYFQNEAQLEKSRLLSDRFSAERPKGSFSTLEIQRTEQGDSAMYLCASSSGLAGVSGELFFGEGSRLTVL.